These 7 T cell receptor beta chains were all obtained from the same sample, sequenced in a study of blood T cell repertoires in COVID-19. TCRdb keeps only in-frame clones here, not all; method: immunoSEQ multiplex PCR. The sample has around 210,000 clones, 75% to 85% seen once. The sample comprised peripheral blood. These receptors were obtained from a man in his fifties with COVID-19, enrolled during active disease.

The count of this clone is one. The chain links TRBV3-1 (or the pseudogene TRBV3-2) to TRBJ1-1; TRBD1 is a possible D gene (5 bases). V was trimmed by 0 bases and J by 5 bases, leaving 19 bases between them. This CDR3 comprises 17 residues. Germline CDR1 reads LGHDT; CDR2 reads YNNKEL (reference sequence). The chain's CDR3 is CASSQERQGPKGTEAFF. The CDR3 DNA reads TGTGCCAGCAGCCAAGAAAGGCAGGGCCCTAAGGGAACTGAAGCTTTCTTT.

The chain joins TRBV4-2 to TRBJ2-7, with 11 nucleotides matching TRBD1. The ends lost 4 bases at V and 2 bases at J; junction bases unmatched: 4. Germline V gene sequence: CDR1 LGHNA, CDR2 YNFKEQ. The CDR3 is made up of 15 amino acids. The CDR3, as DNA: TGTGCCAGCAGCCCCGGACAGGGGGCGGCCTACGAGCAGTACTTC. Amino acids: CASSPGQGAAYEQYF.

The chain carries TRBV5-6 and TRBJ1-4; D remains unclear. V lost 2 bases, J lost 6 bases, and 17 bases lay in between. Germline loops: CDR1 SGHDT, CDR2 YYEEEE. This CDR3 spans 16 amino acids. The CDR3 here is CASSFGTPRGDEKLFF. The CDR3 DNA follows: TGTGCCAGCAGCTTTGGAACCCCTCGAGGTGATGAAAAACTGTTTTTT.

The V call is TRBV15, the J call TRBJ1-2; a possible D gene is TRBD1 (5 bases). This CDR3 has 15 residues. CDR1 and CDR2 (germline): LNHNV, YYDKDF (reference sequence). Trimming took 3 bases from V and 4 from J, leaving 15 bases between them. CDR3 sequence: CATSSGGGAPYGYTF. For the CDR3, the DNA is TGTGCCACCAGCAGCGGGGGAGGGGCCCCCTATGGCTACACCTTC.

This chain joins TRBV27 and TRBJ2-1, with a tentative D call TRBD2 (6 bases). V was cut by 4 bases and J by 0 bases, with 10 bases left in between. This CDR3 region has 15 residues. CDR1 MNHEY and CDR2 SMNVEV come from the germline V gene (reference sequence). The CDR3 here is CASSYTGVSYNEQFF. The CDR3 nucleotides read TGTGCCAGCAGTTATACGGGGGTCTCCTACAATGAGCAGTTCTTC.

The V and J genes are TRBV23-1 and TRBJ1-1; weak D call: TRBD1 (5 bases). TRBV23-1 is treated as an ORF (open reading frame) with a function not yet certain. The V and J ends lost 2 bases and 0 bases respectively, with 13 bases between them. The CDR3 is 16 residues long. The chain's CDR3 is CASSQPGHFMNTEAFF. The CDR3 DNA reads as TGCGCCAGCAGTCAACCTGGACATTTCATGAACACTGAAGCTTTCTTT.

For the CDR3, the DNA is TGTGCCTGGAGTCCGGTTGATAGCAATCAGCCCCAGCATTTT. This codes for CAWSPVDSNQPQHF. The chain uses TRBV30 and TRBJ1-5; D is unclear. Trimming took 2 bases from V and 0 from J, leaving 8 bases between them. This CDR3 is built from 14 residues. Germline values: CDR1 GTSNPN, CDR2 SVGIG (reference sequence). Full variable domain (missing parts from reference TRBV30 and TRBJ1-5): SQTIHQWPATLVQPVGSPLSLECTVEGTSNPNLYWYRQAAGRGLQLLFYSVGIGQISSEVPQNLSASRPQDRQFILSSKKLLLSDSGFYLCAWSPVDSNQPQHFGDGTRLSIL.